These T cell receptor beta chains were read from a single sample in a study of identical twins. Each CDR3 protein gets one entry after TCRdb re-called the 5' RACE reads with MiXCR. The repertoire includes 550,000 to 800,000 distinct CDR3 sequences, 7% to 7.5% of them detected once, and roughly 1.6% sits in the top ten. These data were likewise used in another study, on yellow fever vaccine responses in identical twins.

The sequenced sample consisted of PBMCs. These receptor sequences come from a woman under 30 in good health. Each CDR3 is given with its conserved first and last residue. Each record gives: V gene, D gene, J gene, clone size, CDR3 protein, CDR3 DNA. D genes are given only for firm matches. For some rows the clone size is stated as once, few or many, or as a class when expanded; others skip it.

V gene: TRBV10-1; D gene: -; J gene: TRBJ2-2; clone size: few; CDR3 protein: CASSRTENTGELFF; CDR3 DNA: TGCGCCAGCTCTAGGACAGAGAACACCGGGGAGCTGTTTTTT
V gene: TRBV11-2; D gene: TRBD2; J gene: TRBJ2-3; clone size: -; CDR3 protein: CASSPASGRAGDTQYF; CDR3 DNA: TGTGCCAGCAGCCCAGCTAGCGGGAGGGCGGGAGATACGCAGTATTTT
V gene: TRBV7-9; D gene: -; J gene: TRBJ2-1; clone size: -; CDR3 protein: CASSLHGDPYNEQFF; CDR3 DNA: TGTGCCAGCAGCTTGCACGGGGACCCCTACAATGAGCAGTTCTTC
V gene: TRBV2; D gene: -; J gene: TRBJ2-1; clone size: -; CDR3 protein: CASRPRGNNEQFF; CDR3 DNA: TGTGCCAGCAGACCGAGGGGAAACAATGAGCAGTTCTTC
V gene: TRBV2; D gene: -; J gene: TRBJ1-5; clone size: many; CDR3 protein: CASRIDNHNQPQHF; CDR3 DNA: TGTGCCAGCAGGATAGACAACCACAATCAGCCCCAGCATTTT
V gene: TRBV19; D gene: -; J gene: TRBJ2-2; clone size: few; CDR3 protein: CASSIRGTGLTGELFF; CDR3 DNA: TGTGCCAGTAGTATACGGGGCACAGGCCTCACCGGGGAGCTGTTTTTT
V gene: TRBV20-1; D gene: -; J gene: TRBJ2-3; clone size: many; CDR3 protein: CSARGSGDRGDTQYF; CDR3 DNA: TGCAGTGCTAGAGGGAGCGGGGACAGAGGAGATACGCAGTATTTT
V gene: TRBV12-3/TRBV12-4; D gene: -; J gene: TRBJ2-5; clone size: few; CDR3 protein: CASSSTRIETQYF; CDR3 DNA: TGTGCCAGCAGCAGTACTAGGATAGAGACCCAGTACTTC
V gene: TRBV28; D gene: -; J gene: TRBJ2-2; clone size: -; CDR3 protein: CASRGSGNTGELFF; CDR3 DNA: TGTGCCAGCAGGGGTAGTGGGAACACCGGGGAGCTGTTTTTT
V gene: TRBV20-1; D gene: -; J gene: TRBJ1-2; clone size: many; CDR3 protein: CSARTGDTVYGYTF; CDR3 DNA: TGCAGTGCTAGAACCGGGGATACAGTCTATGGCTACACCTTC
V gene: TRBV6-5; D gene: TRBD1; J gene: TRBJ1-5; clone size: many; CDR3 protein: CASRYSQGTNQPQHF; CDR3 DNA: TGTGCCAGCAGATATTCACAGGGGACGAATCAGCCCCAGCATTTT
V gene: TRBV20-1; D gene: TRBD1; J gene: TRBJ2-7; clone size: many; CDR3 protein: CSARTSTSDRVTYEQYF; CDR3 DNA: TGCAGTGCTAGAACCTCAACATCGGACAGGGTTACCTACGAGCAGTACTTC
V gene: TRBV7-9; D gene: TRBD2; J gene: TRBJ2-7; clone size: -; CDR3 protein: CASSSTGTSGYEQYF; CDR3 DNA: TGTGCCAGCAGCTCTACCGGGACTAGCGGGTACGAGCAGTACTTC
V gene: TRBV12-3/TRBV12-4; D gene: TRBD2; J gene: TRBJ2-3; clone size: many; CDR3 protein: CASSLRPSGSQDTQYF; CDR3 DNA: TGTGCCAGCAGTTTAAGACCTAGCGGGAGTCAGGATACGCAGTATTTT
V gene: TRBV29-1; D gene: -; J gene: TRBJ1-1; clone size: few; CDR3 protein: CSAGTEAFF; CDR3 DNA: TGCAGCGCGGGCACTGAAGCTTTCTTT
V gene: TRBV25-1; D gene: -; J gene: TRBJ1-1; clone size: -; CDR3 protein: CASSESSRVGTEAFF; CDR3 DNA: TGTGCCAGCAGTGAAAGTAGTAGGGTGGGCACTGAAGCTTTCTTT
V gene: TRBV24-1; D gene: TRBD2; J gene: TRBJ2-1; clone size: -; CDR3 protein: CATSDRLAGPYNEQFF; CDR3 DNA: TGTGCCACCAGTGATCGCCTAGCGGGCCCCTACAATGAGCAGTTCTTC
V gene: TRBV5-8; D gene: -; J gene: TRBJ2-2; clone size: -; CDR3 protein: CASSLYRGANTGELFF; CDR3 DNA: TGTGCCAGCAGCTTGTATAGGGGGGCGAACACCGGGGAGCTGTTTTTT
V gene: TRBV28; D gene: -; J gene: TRBJ2-1; clone size: few; CDR3 protein: CASSSPTPGAGNEQFF; CDR3 DNA: TGTGCCAGCAGTTCCCCGACCCCCGGGGCTGGGAATGAGCAGTTCTTC
V gene: TRBV7-9; D gene: TRBD1; J gene: TRBJ2-1; clone size: few; CDR3 protein: CASTPGTGTSNEQFF; CDR3 DNA: TGTGCCAGCACCCCCGGGACAGGGACTTCAAATGAGCAGTTCTTC
V gene: TRBV6-5; D gene: TRBD1; J gene: TRBJ1-6; clone size: few; CDR3 protein: CASSYSLQTGVGIPLHF; CDR3 DNA: TGTGCCAGCAGTTACTCACTCCAGACAGGGGTCGGGATACCCCTCCACTTT
V gene: TRBV29-1; D gene: -; J gene: TRBJ1-1; clone size: few; CDR3 protein: CSVELWEAYTEAFF; CDR3 DNA: TGCAGCGTTGAATTGTGGGAGGCGTACACTGAAGCTTTCTTT
V gene: TRBV2; D gene: -; J gene: TRBJ1-5; clone size: -; CDR3 protein: CASSYAGDQPQHF; CDR3 DNA: TGTGCCAGCAGCTACGCAGGGGATCAGCCCCAGCATTTT
V gene: TRBV12-3/TRBV12-4; D gene: -; J gene: TRBJ1-4; clone size: few; CDR3 protein: CASSLVPPVWADASNEKLFF; CDR3 DNA: TGTGCCAGCAGTTTAGTCCCGCCCGTTTGGGCAGATGCTTCTAATGAAAAACTGTTTTTT
V gene: TRBV12-3/TRBV12-4; D gene: -; J gene: TRBJ2-7; clone size: many; CDR3 protein: CASSLSYYEQYF; CDR3 DNA: TGTGCCAGCAGTTTAAGTTACTACGAGCAGTACTTC
V gene: TRBV5-1; D gene: -; J gene: TRBJ1-1; clone size: -; CDR3 protein: CASRGTSNTEAFF; CDR3 DNA: TGCGCCAGCAGAGGTACGTCGAACACTGAAGCTTTCTTT
V gene: TRBV10-3; D gene: -; J gene: TRBJ2-7; clone size: many; CDR3 protein: CAIATGDYEQYF; CDR3 DNA: TGTGCCATTGCCACAGGCGACTACGAGCAGTACTTC
V gene: TRBV7-8; D gene: -; J gene: TRBJ2-4; clone size: -; CDR3 protein: CASSLAAGVAKNIQYF; CDR3 DNA: TGTGCCAGCAGCTTAGCGGCAGGGGTAGCCAAAAACATTCAGTACTTC